These 20 T cell receptor beta chains came from one sample sequenced in a study of blood T cell repertoires in COVID-19. The repertoire was sequenced with immunoSEQ multiplex PCR; TCRdb's copy has only in-frame clones and lacks some. The data show some 200,000 clones, less than 95% seen once. Sequencing used peripheral blood. The receptor set was obtained from a man aged 30-40 years with COVID-19, enrolled during active disease.

V gene TRBV9 combines with J gene TRBJ1-4; 9 nucleotides align to TRBD1. J lost 6 bases, V lost 4 bases, and 10 bases had no gene match. The germline gives CDR1 SGDLS, CDR2 YYNGEE. CDR3 length equals 16 residues. CDR3 amino acids: CASSRPQQGAHEKLFF. The CDR3 coding sequence is TGTGCCAGCAGCCGACCCCAACAGGGGGCGCATGAAAAACTGTTTTTT.

A word on this clone: The DNA is left out, because the CDR3 cannot be placed on it with certainty; the CDR3 is given as TCRdb lists it. The genes are TRBV27 and TRBJ2-2; the table's TRBD2 call for D was not verified on the DNA. Inclusive of both ends, the CDR3 amounts to 13 amino acids. The germline V gene has CDR1 MNHEY and CDR2 SMNVEV (reference sequence). The CDR3 region is CASSTSNTGELFF.

The V call is TRBV5-5, the J call TRBJ2-4; D is uncertain. Trimming left V 3 bases short and J 7 bases short, with 5 bases between. There are 11 residues in the CDR3. Germline CDR1 SGHKS, CDR2 YYEKEE (reference sequence). CDR3 nucleotides: TGTGCCAGCAGCTATGAGAACATTCAGTACTTC. Amino acid sequence: CASSYENIQYF. Complete variable domain (other parts from reference TRBV5-5 and TRBJ2-4): DAGVTQSPTHLIKTRGQQVTLRCSPISGHKSVSWYQQVLGQGPQFIFQYYEKEERGRGNFPDRFSARQFPNYSSELNVNALLLGDSALYLCASSYENIQYFGAGTRLSVL.

The rearrangement joins TRBV29-1 to TRBJ1-2; 8 positions agree with TRBD1. V lost 1 base to trimming and J lost 4 bases; unmatched junction nucleotides: 2. Germline V lookup: CDR1 SQVTM, CDR2 ANQGSEA. The CDR3 is 13 residues long. The CDR3 loop is CSVEGGQAYGYTF. The CDR3 DNA reads TGCAGCGTTGAAGGGGGACAGGCCTATGGCTACACCTTC.

CDR3 DNA sequence: TGTGCCAGCAGGAGCCTCACCAACTATGGCTACACCTTC. It is translated as CASRSLTNYGYTF. The chain employs TRBV11-2 and TRBJ1-2; D call uncertain. The length of the CDR3 is 13 residues. Germline V CDR1 and CDR2: SGHAT, FQNNGV. V was cut by 6 bases and J by 2 bases, with 10 bases left in between.

The V and J genes are TRBV27 and TRBJ2-1, with 11 bases that match TRBD2. The V segment lost 5 bases and the J segment 10 bases; nucleotides outside the gene matches: 10. The CDR3 covers 15 residues. In germline, CDR1 is MNHEY, CDR2 SMNVEV (reference sequence). The CDR3 loop is CASSPSGGFAWEQFF. CDR3 sequence (DNA): TGTGCCAGCAGTCCTAGCGGGGGGTTCGCTTGGGAGCAGTTCTTC.

The gene calls are TRBV9 and TRBJ2-5, with 9 bases fitting TRBD2. Germline trimming cut 0 bases from V and 2 bases from J; bases unmatched to any gene: 5. This CDR3 contains 16 residues. Germline V gene sequence: CDR1 SGDLS, CDR2 YYNGEE. The CDR3 is CASSVAAGGPQETQYF. CDR3 coding DNA: TGTGCCAGCAGCGTAGCCGCGGGGGGGCCTCAAGAGACCCAGTACTTC.

This chain joins TRBV10-3 and TRBJ1-5; 9 bases are a match to TRBD1. The V and J ends lost 3 bases and 3 bases, in that order; junction bases with no gene match: 3. Germline CDR1 is ENHRY and CDR2 is SYGVKD. This CDR3 comprises 15 residues. The CDR3 reads CAISDWTGDNQPQHF. The DNA for the CDR3 is TGTGCCATCAGTGATTGGACAGGGGACAATCAGCCCCAGCATTTT.

V usage is TRBV9 and J usage is TRBJ1-6; 9 bases agree with TRBD1. V lost 0 bases to trimming and J lost 2 bases; unmatched junction nucleotides: 6. Germline loops: CDR1 SGDLS, CDR2 YYNGEE. CDR3 length equals 18 residues. The CDR3 sequence: CASSVERGTGPYNSPLHF. In DNA, the CDR3 is TGTGCCAGCAGCGTAGAGCGAGGGACAGGGCCCTATAATTCACCCCTCCACTTT.

This clone was seen once. The genes are TRBV3-1 (or the pseudogene TRBV3-2) and TRBJ1-1, with a possible D match to TRBD1 (5 bases). Trimming left V 2 bases short and J 6 bases short, with 16 bases between. Germline V gene data show CDR1 as LGHDT and CDR2 as YNNKEL (reference sequence). The CDR3 sequence is 15 residues long. The CDR3 here is CASSQPGRGSSEAFF. The CDR3 nucleotides read TGTGCCAGCAGCCAACCGGGGCGGGGGAGCTCTGAAGCTTTCTTT.

This chain connects TRBV27 to TRBJ2-2; TRBD2 might be the D (5 bases). V lost 3 bases, J lost 4 bases, and 12 bases lay in between. The length of the CDR3 is 15 residues. Germline lookup yields CDR1 MNHEY and CDR2 SMNVEV (reference sequence). For the CDR3, the DNA is TGTGCCAGCAGTTTTGAAAGAGGGCGCACCGGGGAGCTGTTTTTT. It encodes CASSFERGRTGELFF.

The chain uses TRBV3-1 (or the pseudogene TRBV3-2) and TRBJ2-1; no definite D call. The CDR3 length is 15 residues. Trimming took off 0 bases at V and 3 bases at J, with 9 bases between the two ends. Per germline, CDR1 LGHDT and CDR2 YNNKEL (reference sequence). CDR3 in DNA: TGTGCCAGCAGCCAAGATCTTAAGCACTACAATGAGCAGTTCTTC. Residues: CASSQDLKHYNEQFF.

V is TRBV4-1 and J is TRBJ2-7; 7 bases agree with TRBD1. The V segment lost 1 base and the J segment 2 bases; nucleotides outside the gene matches: 5. CDR3 length equals 15 residues. From germline, CDR1 is MGHRA and CDR2 YSYEKL. As DNA, the CDR3 is TGCGCCAGCAGCCAAGCCCCAGGGGGAGCCTACGAGCAGTACTTC. The encoded protein is CASSQAPGGAYEQYF.

The J gene is TRBJ1-1, the V gene TRBV6-5; D perhaps matches TRBD1 (5 bases). Germline V lookup: CDR1 MNHEY, CDR2 SVGAGI. The CDR3 consists of 14 residues. V was pared by 5 bases and J by 2 bases, with 12 bases between. CDR3 DNA: TGTGCCAGCAGTAGGCAGGGTCCCAACACTGAAGCTTTCTTT. This sequence encodes CASSRQGPNTEAFF.

V usage is TRBV7-9 and J usage is TRBJ1-1; D unresolved. The CDR3 runs 12 residues. CDR1 and CDR2 (germline): SEHNR, FQNEAQ (reference sequence). V gave up 1 base and J gave up 8 bases, with 8 bases separating them. The CDR3 region has the DNA TGTGCCAGCAGCTTAGGTCCAGCGGAAGCTTTCTTT. Protein sequence: CASSLGPAEAFF. Supplemented by reference TRBV7-9 and TRBJ1-1, the full variable domain reads DTGVSQNPRHKITKRGQNVTFRCDPISEHNRLYWYRQTLGQGPEFLTYFQNEAQLEKSRLLSDRFSAERPKGSFSTLEIQRTEQGDSAMYLCASSLGPAEAFFGQGTRLTVV.

This clone came up once. The gene calls are TRBV6-5 and TRBJ2-7; the match to TRBD2 covers 8 bases. J gave up 5 bases and V 8 bases, and 11 bases lay outside the gene matches. The CDR3 contains 14 residues. Germline V gene lookup returns CDR1 MNHEY and CDR2 SVGAGI. CDR3 in amino acids: CASGLVSGDHEQYF. Here the CDR3 DNA reads TGTGCCAGCGGCCTGGTTAGCGGGGACCACGAGCAGTACTTC.

V gene TRBV29-1 combines with J gene TRBJ2-1; a possible D gene is TRBD1 (6 bases). The V end was cut by 3 bases, the J end by 3 bases, with 12 bases between. CDR1 is SQVTM and CDR2 is ANQGSEA in the germline V gene. The CDR3 spans 14 residues. CDR3 sequence (DNA): TGCAGCGTTGATCCGGACAGAAGCTACAATGAGCAGTTCTTC. This codes for CSVDPDRSYNEQFF.

V usage is TRBV7-3 and J usage is TRBJ2-1; 7 bases match TRBD2. V trimming: 0 bases; J trimming: 3 bases; junction bases outside the gene matches: 5. This CDR3 contains 16 residues. Germline CDR1 reads SGHTA; CDR2 reads FQGTGA. The CDR3 is CASSLTFSGDYNEQFF. The CDR3 DNA is TGTGCCAGCAGCTTAACTTTCAGCGGGGACTACAATGAGCAGTTCTTC.

The rearrangement joins TRBV25-1 to TRBJ1-2; D gene uncertain. This CDR3 contains 15 residues. Germline CDR1 reads MGHDK; CDR2 reads SYGVNS. Trimming removed 4 bases at V and 4 bases at J, with 16 bases between. CDR3 sequence reads: CASSGAGGLLYGYTF. CDR3 nucleotides: TGTGCCAGCAGTGGGGCGGGAGGGCTGCTCTATGGCTACACCTTC.

DNA of the CDR3: TGTGCCAGCACCCCAGGGGGCTTAGGCAATCAGCCCCAGCATTTT. Protein: CASTPGGLGNQPQHF. The gene calls are TRBV2 and TRBJ1-5, with 8 positions matching TRBD1. J lost 2 bases, V lost 7 bases, and 7 bases had no gene match. Germline CDR1 SNHLY, CDR2 FYNNEI. The CDR3 length is 15 residues.